This entry is about one T cell receptor (beta chain). This record comes from a study of blood T cell repertoires in COVID-19. Across the whole study: Material from acute and convalescent COVID-19 was sourced from the United States, Italy and Spain. The analysed material was cDNA or gDNA that came from T cells, B-cell-depleted T cells, or PBMCs.

Authors' data handling: For nucleated cells, counts were estimated from reference gene primer amplification. Profiled with immunoSEQ multiplex PCR; TCRdb holds only in-frame clones, not every one. V and J calls and clone size are those listed in that table; D and trimming were worked out from the DNA. Of around 100,000 clones listed, around 81% are singletons. The CDR3 length is 14 residues. The germline gives CDR1 MNHEY, CDR2 SVGAGI. V lost 7 bases, J lost 2 bases, and 3 bases stayed unmatched. The clonotype comes from a man aged 50-60 years with active or convalescent COVID-19. This chain uses TRBV6-5 with TRBJ1-4; 8 bases are a match to TRBD1. The sequenced sample consisted of peripheral blood. CDR3 protein: CASTRDRTNEKLFF. In DNA form, the CDR3 reads TGTGCCAGCACCCGGGACAGGACTAATGAAAAACTGTTTTTT.